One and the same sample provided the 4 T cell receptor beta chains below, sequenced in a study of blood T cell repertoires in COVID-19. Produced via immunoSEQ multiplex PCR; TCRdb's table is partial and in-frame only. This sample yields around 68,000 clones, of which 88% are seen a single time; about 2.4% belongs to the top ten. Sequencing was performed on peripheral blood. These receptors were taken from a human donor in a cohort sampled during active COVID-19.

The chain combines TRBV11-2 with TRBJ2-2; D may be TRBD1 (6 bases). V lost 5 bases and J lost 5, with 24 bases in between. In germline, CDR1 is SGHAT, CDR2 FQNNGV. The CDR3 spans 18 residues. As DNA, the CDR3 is TGTGCCAGCAGCCCTCCGGATCTACAGGGCCGTCAGACCGGGGAGCTGTTTTTT. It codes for CASSPPDLQGRQTGELFF.

CDR3 nucleotides: TGTGCCAGCCTCCTACAGGGGCACAGCACTGAAGCTTTCTTT. Residues: CASLLQGHSTEAFF. V is TRBV28 and J is TRBJ1-1; TRBD1 matches at 7 bases. The V segment lost 8 bases and the J segment 4 bases; nucleotides outside the gene matches: 10. In germline, CDR1 is MDHEN, CDR2 SYDVKM. This CDR3 is 14 amino acids long.

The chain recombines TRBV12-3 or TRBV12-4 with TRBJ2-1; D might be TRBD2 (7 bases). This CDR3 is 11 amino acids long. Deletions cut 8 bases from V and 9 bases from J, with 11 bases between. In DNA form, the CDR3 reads TGTGCCAGCGGGGGGGGCCCTGAGCAGTTCTTC. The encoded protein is CASGGGPEQFF.

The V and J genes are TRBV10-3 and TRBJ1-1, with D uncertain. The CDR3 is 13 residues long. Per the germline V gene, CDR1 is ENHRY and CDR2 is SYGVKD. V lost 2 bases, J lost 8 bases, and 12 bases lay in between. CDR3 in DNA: TGTGCCATCAGTGAGCCCGGTCCTGTCGAAGCTTTCTTT. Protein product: CAISEPGPVEAFF.